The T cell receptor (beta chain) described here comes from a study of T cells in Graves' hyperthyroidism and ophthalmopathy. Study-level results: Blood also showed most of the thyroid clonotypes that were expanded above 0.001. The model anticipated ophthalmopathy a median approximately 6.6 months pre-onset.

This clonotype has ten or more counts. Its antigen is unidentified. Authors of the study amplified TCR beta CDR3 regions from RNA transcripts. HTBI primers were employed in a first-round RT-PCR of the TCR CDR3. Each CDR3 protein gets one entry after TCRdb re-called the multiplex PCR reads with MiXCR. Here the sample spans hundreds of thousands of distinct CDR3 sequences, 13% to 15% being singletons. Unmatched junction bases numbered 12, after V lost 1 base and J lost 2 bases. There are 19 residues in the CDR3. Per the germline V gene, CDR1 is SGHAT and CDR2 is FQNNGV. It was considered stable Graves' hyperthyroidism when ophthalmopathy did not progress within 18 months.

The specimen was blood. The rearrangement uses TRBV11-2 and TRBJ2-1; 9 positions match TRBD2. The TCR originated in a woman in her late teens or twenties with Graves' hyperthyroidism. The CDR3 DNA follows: TGTGCCAGCAGCTTAGCGGGGTGGAGCGGCGGGAGGGCCTACAATGAGCAGTTCTTC. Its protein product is CASSLAGWSGGRAYNEQFF.